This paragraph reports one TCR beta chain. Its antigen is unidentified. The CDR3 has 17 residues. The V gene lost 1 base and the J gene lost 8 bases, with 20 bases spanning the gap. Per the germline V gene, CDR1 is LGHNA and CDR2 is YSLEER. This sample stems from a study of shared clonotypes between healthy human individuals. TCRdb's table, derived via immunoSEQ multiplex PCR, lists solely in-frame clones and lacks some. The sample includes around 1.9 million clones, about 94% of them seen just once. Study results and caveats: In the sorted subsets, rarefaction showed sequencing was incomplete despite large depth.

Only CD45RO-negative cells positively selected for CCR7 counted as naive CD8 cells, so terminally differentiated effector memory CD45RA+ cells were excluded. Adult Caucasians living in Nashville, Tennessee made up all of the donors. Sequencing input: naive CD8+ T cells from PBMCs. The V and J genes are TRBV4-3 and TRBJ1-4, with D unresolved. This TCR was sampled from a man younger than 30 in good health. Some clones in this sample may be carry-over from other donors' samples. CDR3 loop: CASSQAVAAASKEKLFF. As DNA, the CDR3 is TGCGCCAGCAGCCAAGCAGTAGCGGCAGCCTCGAAGGAAAAACTGTTTTTT.